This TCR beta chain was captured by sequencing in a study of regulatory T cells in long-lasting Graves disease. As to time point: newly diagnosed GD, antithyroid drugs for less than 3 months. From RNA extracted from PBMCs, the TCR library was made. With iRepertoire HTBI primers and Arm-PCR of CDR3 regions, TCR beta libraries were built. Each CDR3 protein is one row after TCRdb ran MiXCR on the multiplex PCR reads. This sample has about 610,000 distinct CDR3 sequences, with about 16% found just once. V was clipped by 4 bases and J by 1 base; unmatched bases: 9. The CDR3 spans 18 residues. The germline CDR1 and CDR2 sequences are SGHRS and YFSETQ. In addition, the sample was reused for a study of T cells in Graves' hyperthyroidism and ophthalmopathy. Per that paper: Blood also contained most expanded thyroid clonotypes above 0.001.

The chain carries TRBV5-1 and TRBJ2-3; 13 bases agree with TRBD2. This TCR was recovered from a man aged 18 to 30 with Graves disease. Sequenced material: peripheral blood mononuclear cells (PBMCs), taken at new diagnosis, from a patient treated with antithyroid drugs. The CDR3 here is CASSGGTSGAFGTDTQYF. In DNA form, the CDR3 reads TGCGCCAGCAGCGGTGGGACTAGCGGGGCGTTTGGCACAGATACGCAGTATTTT.